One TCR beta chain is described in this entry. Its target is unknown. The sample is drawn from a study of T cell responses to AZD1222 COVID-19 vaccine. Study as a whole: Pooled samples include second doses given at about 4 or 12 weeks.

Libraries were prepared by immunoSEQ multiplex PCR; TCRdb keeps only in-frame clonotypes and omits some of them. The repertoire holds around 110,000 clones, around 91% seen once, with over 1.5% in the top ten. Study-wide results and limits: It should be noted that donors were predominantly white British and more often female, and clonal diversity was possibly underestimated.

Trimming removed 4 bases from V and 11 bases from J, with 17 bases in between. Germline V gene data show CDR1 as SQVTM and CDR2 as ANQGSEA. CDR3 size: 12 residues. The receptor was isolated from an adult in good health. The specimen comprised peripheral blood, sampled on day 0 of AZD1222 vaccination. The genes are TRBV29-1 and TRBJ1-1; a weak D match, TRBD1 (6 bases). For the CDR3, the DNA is TGCAGCGTTGTTGAGGGGGGGACATCGGCTTTCTTT. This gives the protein CSVVEGGTSAFF. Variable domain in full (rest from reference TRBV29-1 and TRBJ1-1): SAVISQKPSRDICQRGTSLTIQCQVDSQVTMMFWYRQQPGQSLTLIATANQGSEATYESGFVIDKFPISRPNLTFSTLTVSNMSPEDSSIYLCSVVEGGTSAFFGQGTRLTVV.